A selection of T cell receptor beta chains follows, all from one sample in a study of CD8+ T cells in alopecia areata. Profiling relied on immunoSEQ multiplex PCR, and the TCRdb table lists in-frame clones only, not all of them. There are hundreds of thousands of clones in the sample; approximately 65% occur only once, and more than 0.95% lies in the top ten. The specimen was CD4+ T cells sorted from blood, collected around week 44, from a patient treated with tofacitinib. The origin of the receptors is a human donor with alopecia areata. Both conserved end residues are part of each CDR3. Each record gives: CDR3 DNA, CDR3 protein, J gene, clone size, V gene, D gene. A D gene is named only where the DNA matches it firmly. The listing skips clone size in some rows; elsewhere it reads once, few, many or a size class.

TGCGCCAGCAGCTTGAAGGGGAATCAGCCCCAGCATTTT,CASSLKGNQPQHF,TRBJ1-5,few,TRBV5-1,NA
TGTGCCAGCAGTGAAGTACGGGGGGGCCACAATGAGCAGTTCTTC,CASSEVRGGHNEQFF,TRBJ2-1,NA,TRBV2,TRBD2
TGTGCCAGCAGCACCGGGACAGGGGTCCGAGAGACCCAGTACTTC,CASSTGTGVRETQYF,TRBJ2-5,NA,TRBV9,TRBD1
TGTGCCAGCAGCTCCGGGGGACAGCACGAGCAGTACTTC,CASSSGGQHEQYF,TRBJ2-7,few,TRBV7-2,NA
TGTGCCAGCAGATCTGGGGAGTCCCAGTACTTC,CASRSGESQYF,TRBJ2-5,few,TRBV7-2,NA
TGCAGTGTAGGGACAGGAGGCAATCAGCCCCAGCATTTT,CSVGTGGNQPQHF,TRBJ1-5,NA,TRBV29-1,TRBD1
TGTGCCACCGCACATAAACAGGGTGGCACAGATACGCAGTATTTT,CATAHKQGGTDTQYF,TRBJ2-3,NA,TRBV6-1,NA
TGTGCCAGCAGCTTACAGGGGGGTGAGCAGTACTTC,CASSLQGGEQYF,TRBJ2-7,NA,TRBV7-8,NA
TGCAGCGTTGAAGATGTAAGGGGCACAGATACGCAGTATTTT,CSVEDVRGTDTQYF,TRBJ2-3,few,TRBV29-1,NA
TGTGCCAGCAGCCAAATTTCAGGGGGAGCGGACAATGAGCAGTTCTTC,CASSQISGGADNEQFF,TRBJ2-1,NA,TRBV14,TRBD1
TGCGCCAGCAGCCAAGATAAGGGGGGTTCCTACAATGAGCAGTTCTTC,CASSQDKGGSYNEQFF,TRBJ2-1,once,TRBV4-3,NA
TGCAGCGCCAGACAGGGGGGTAACTATGGCTACACCTTC,CSARQGGNYGYTF,TRBJ1-2,NA,TRBV29-1,TRBD1
TGTGCCAGCAGTCCGGACAGGGGGTTAAGCACAGATACGCAGTATTTT,CASSPDRGLSTDTQYF,TRBJ2-3,NA,TRBV2,TRBD1
TGCAGCGTTGTAACGATAACGGGGATAGGTGGCTACACCTTC,CSVVTITGIGGYTF,TRBJ1-2,NA,TRBV29-1,NA
TGCGCCAGCAGCCAAGATCGGGACTTGGGGCGGGGAAAACTGTTTTTT,CASSQDRDLGRGKLFF,TRBJ1-4,few,TRBV4-3,NA
TGTGCCACCAGCAGAGCCCCAAGCGGCAGAATCCAAGAGACCCAGTACTTC,CATSRAPSGRIQETQYF,TRBJ2-5,NA,TRBV15,NA
TGTGCCAGCAGTACCGGGTCCGGCTACACCTTC,CASSTGSGYTF,TRBJ1-2,NA,TRBV2,NA
TGCGCCAGCAGGTTGGACAGCGATACGCAGTATTTT,CASRLDSDTQYF,TRBJ2-3,NA,TRBV5-1,NA
TGTGCCAGCAGCCAGACAGGGGGATACGAGCAGTACTTC,CASSQTGGYEQYF,TRBJ2-7,once,TRBV2,TRBD1
TGTGCCAGCAGGCGTCCAACCGGGGAGCTGTTTTTT,CASRRPTGELFF,TRBJ2-2,NA,TRBV7-9,NA
TGCAGCGTTGCGTATGGGGTGAATGAGCAGTTCTTC,CSVAYGVNEQFF,TRBJ2-1,few,TRBV29-1,NA
TGCGCCAGCAGCCCCGTTACAGGGAACCCTGAGCAGTTCTTC,CASSPVTGNPEQFF,TRBJ2-1,NA,TRBV5-1,NA
TGTGCCATCAGGGAGACAGGGGTTAACACCGGGGAGCTGTTTTTT,CAIRETGVNTGELFF,TRBJ2-2,NA,TRBV10-3,TRBD1
TGCAGTGCTTGGCGGAACACTGAAGCTTTCTTT,CSAWRNTEAFF,TRBJ1-1,NA,TRBV20-1,NA
TGCAGCGTTGTCCAGCCCCGCTCCTACAATGAGCAGTTCTTC,CSVVQPRSYNEQFF,TRBJ2-1,NA,TRBV29-1,NA
TGTGCCATCAGCGAGCAGGTTAATGGGAAGCAGTACTTC,CAISEQVNGKQYF,TRBJ2-7,NA,TRBV10-3,NA
TGTGCCACCAGCGGACTGGGGTGGAACACTGAAGCTTTCTTT,CATSGLGWNTEAFF,TRBJ1-1,NA,TRBV15,NA
TGTGCCAGCAGTACCCTAGGGACGGTCGCTAACTATGGCTACACCTTC,CASSTLGTVANYGYTF,TRBJ1-2,NA,TRBV27,NA
TGCAGCGTCGCCAATAGAGCCAGGGGAGGGACCCAGTACTTC,CSVANRARGGTQYF,TRBJ2-5,NA,TRBV29-1,NA
TGTGCCAGCAGCTTGGTTTCAGGGACTAACTATGGCTACACCTTC,CASSLVSGTNYGYTF,TRBJ1-2,few,TRBV5-4,NA
TGTGCCACCAGCAGGGACCAGCGGGGGGATTACAATGAGCAGTTCTTC,CATSRDQRGDYNEQFF,TRBJ2-1,NA,TRBV15,TRBD2
TGTGCCTGGAGTCCTCTCTTGACAAAGGGGAATGGCTACACCTTC,CAWSPLLTKGNGYTF,TRBJ1-2,NA,TRBV30,NA
TGTGCCAGCAGGGACAGGGTAGGCTACGAGCAGTACTTC,CASRDRVGYEQYF,TRBJ2-7,NA,TRBV2,TRBD1
TGCGCCAGCAGCTTGGGACAGGGGAAACCATACAATGAGCAGTTCTTC,CASSLGQGKPYNEQFF,TRBJ2-1,NA,TRBV5-1,TRBD1
TGCAGCGTCGGGGACAGGGGCGGCGAGACCCAGTACTTC,CSVGDRGGETQYF,TRBJ2-5,NA,TRBV29-1,TRBD1
TGCGCCAGCAGCCGGACGGACGGAGGCTATGGCTACACCTTC,CASSRTDGGYGYTF,TRBJ1-2,NA,TRBV4-1,NA
TGCGCCAGTGGGGACCCGCCGGGCGGGGAGCTGTTTTTT,CASGDPPGGELFF,TRBJ2-2,NA,TRBV10-1,NA
TGTGCCAGCAGCGCAGGACTAGAGGGGGAGACCCAGTACTTC,CASSAGLEGETQYF,TRBJ2-5,NA,TRBV2,TRBD2
TGCAGCGTTGTAAGACAGGAGCTAAGTCGCACTGAAGCTTTCTTT,CSVVRQELSRTEAFF,TRBJ1-1,NA,TRBV29-1,NA
TGTGCCAGCGTCTTCTTGGGGGTCAATGAGCAGTTCTTC,CASVFLGVNEQFF,TRBJ2-1,NA,TRBV2,NA
TGCAGCGTTGGGGGACAGAACTATGGCTACACCTTC,CSVGGQNYGYTF,TRBJ1-2,NA,TRBV29-1,TRBD1
TGTGCCAGCAGGCCGGGACAGGGCGGTTATGGCTACACCTTC,CASRPGQGGYGYTF,TRBJ1-2,NA,TRBV6-1,TRBD1
TGTGCCAGCAGCCAAGATTTCGGCTACGAGCAGTACTTC,CASSQDFGYEQYF,TRBJ2-7,NA,TRBV4-2,NA
TGTGCCAGCAGCTTAGGCCTCGGGGGGGTCTCCTACGAGCAGTACTTC,CASSLGLGGVSYEQYF,TRBJ2-7,few,TRBV13,TRBD2
TGTGCCAGCTTCAAGGAGGGGGGTGGCAATGAGCAGTTCTTC,CASFKEGGGNEQFF,TRBJ2-1,NA,TRBV2,NA
TGTGCCTGGAGTGCAGGGGGCCCCGGCGTGTCACCCCTCCACTTT,CAWSAGGPGVSPLHF,TRBJ1-6,NA,TRBV30,TRBD1
TGTGCCTGGAGTTCATTATACAGCGGTGGCTACACCTTC,CAWSSLYSGGYTF,TRBJ1-2,NA,TRBV30,NA
TGTGCCTGGAGTGTAAAGGGGACCGGGGAGCTGTTTTTT,CAWSVKGTGELFF,TRBJ2-2,NA,TRBV30,NA
TGTGCCAGCAGCGAGACAGCGAACACTGAAGCTTTCTTT,CASSETANTEAFF,TRBJ1-1,NA,TRBV25-1,NA
TGCAGCGTTTCTACCAGGGTAGCCAAAAACATTCAGTACTTC,CSVSTRVAKNIQYF,TRBJ2-4,NA,TRBV29-1,NA
TGTGCCAGCAGCGCGGGGACGAACACTGAAGCTTTCTTT,CASSAGTNTEAFF,TRBJ1-1,NA,TRBV27,NA
TGCGCCAGCAGCTTGGAATCAGCCAGGGGCTACACCTTC,CASSLESARGYTF,TRBJ1-2,NA,TRBV5-1,NA
TGCAGCGTGGGATCTAACACCGGGGAGCTGTTTTTT,CSVGSNTGELFF,TRBJ2-2,NA,TRBV29-1,NA
TGTGCCAGCAGCTTAGGACAGGGAAAAACATTCAGGGACATTCAGTACTTC,CASSLGQGKTFRDIQYF,TRBJ2-4,once,TRBV11-3,TRBD1
TGCGCCAGCAGCCAAGATCTTGAAAAACTGTTTTTT,CASSQDLEKLFF,TRBJ1-4,NA,TRBV4-3,NA
TGTGCCAGCAAGGCTTTGCGGGGGGGCCGGCATGAGCAGTTCTTC,CASKALRGGRHEQFF,TRBJ2-1,once,TRBV5-6,TRBD2
TGTGCCAGCAGTAGGGGGTTAGGGACGGTGACTGAAGCTTTCTTT,CASSRGLGTVTEAFF,TRBJ1-1,once,TRBV6-5,NA